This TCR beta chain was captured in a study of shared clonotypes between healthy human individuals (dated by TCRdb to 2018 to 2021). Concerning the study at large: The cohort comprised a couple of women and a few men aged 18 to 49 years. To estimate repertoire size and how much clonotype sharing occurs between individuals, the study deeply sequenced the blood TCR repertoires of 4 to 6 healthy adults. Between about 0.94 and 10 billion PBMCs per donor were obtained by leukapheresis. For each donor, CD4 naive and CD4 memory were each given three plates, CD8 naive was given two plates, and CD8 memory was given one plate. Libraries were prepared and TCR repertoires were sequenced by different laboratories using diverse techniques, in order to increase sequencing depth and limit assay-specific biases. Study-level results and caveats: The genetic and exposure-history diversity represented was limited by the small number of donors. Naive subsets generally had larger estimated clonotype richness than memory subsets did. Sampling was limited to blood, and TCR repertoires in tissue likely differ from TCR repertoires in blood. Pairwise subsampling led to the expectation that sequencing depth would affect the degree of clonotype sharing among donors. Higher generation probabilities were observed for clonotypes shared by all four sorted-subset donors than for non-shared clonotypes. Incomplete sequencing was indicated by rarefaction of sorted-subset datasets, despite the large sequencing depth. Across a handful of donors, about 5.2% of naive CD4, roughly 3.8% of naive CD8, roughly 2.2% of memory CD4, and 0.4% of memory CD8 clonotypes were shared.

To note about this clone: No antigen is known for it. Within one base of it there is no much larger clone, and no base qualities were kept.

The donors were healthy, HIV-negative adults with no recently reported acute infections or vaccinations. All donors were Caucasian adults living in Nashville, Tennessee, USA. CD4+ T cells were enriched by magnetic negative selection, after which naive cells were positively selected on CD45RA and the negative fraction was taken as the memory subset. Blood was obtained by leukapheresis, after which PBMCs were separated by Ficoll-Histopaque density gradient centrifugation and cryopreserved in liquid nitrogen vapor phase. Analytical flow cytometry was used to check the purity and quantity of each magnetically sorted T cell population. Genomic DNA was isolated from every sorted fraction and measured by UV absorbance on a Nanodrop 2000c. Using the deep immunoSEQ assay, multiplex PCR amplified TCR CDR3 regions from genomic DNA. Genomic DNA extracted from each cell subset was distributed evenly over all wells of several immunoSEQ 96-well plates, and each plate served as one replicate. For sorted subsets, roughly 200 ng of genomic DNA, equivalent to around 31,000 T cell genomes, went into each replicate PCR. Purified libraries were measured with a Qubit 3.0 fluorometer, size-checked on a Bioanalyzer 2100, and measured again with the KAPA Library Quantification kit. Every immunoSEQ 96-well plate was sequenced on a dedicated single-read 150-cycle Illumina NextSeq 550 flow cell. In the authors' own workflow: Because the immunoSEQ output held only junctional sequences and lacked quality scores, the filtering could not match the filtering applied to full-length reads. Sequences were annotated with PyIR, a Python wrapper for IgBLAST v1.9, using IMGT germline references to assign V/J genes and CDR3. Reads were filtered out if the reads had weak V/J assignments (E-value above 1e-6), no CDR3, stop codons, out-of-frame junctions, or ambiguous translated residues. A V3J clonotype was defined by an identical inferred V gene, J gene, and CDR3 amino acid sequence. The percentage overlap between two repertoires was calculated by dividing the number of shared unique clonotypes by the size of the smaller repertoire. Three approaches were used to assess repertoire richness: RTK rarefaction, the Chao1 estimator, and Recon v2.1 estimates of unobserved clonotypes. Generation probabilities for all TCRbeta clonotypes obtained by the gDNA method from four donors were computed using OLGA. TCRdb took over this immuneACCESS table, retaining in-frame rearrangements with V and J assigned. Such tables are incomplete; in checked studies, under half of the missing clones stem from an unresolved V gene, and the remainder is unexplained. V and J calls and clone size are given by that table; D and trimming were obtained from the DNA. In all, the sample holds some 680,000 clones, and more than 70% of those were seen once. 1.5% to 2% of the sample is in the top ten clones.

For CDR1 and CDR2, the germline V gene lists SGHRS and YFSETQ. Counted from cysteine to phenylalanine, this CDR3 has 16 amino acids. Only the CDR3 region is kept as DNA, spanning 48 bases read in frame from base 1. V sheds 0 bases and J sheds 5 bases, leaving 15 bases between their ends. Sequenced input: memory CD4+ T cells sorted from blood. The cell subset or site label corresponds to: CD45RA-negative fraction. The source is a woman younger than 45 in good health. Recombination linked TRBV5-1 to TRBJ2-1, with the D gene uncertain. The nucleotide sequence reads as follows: TGCGCCAGCAGCTTGGACGTGGGAATCATGAACAATGAGCAGTTCTTC. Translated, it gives CASSLDVGIMNNEQFF. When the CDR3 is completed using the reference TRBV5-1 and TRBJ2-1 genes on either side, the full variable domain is KAGVTQTPRYLIKTRGQQVTLSCSPISGHRSVSWYQQTPGQGLQFLFEYFSETQRNKGNFPGRFSGRQFSNSRSEMNVSTLELGDSALYLCASSLDVGIMNNEQFFGPGTRLTVL.